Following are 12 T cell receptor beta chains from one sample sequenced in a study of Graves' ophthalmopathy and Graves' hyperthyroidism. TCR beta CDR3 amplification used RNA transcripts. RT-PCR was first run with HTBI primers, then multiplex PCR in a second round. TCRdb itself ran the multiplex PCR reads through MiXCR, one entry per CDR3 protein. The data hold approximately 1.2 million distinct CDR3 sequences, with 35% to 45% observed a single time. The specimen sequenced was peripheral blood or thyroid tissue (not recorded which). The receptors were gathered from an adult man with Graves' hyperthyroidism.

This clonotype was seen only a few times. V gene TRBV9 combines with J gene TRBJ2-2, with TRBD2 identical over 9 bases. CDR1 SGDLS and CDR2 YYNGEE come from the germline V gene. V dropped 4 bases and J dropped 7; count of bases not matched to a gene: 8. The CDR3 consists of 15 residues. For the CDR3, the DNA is TGTGCCAGCAGCTTCGGCGGGAGGGGCAGCGGGGAGCTGTTTTTT. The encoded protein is CASSFGGRGSGELFF.

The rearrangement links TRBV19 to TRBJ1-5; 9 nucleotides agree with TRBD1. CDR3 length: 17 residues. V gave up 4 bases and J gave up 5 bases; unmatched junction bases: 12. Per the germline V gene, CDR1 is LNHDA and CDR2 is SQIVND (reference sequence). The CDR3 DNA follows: TGTGCCAGTAGTACCCCCGGGACAGGGAGGTGGGATCAGCCCCAGCATTTT. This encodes CASSTPGTGRWDQPQHF.

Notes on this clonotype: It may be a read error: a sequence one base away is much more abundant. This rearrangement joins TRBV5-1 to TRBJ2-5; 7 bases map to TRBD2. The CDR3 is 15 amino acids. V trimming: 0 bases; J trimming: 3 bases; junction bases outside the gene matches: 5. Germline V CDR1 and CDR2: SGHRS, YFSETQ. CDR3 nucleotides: TGCGCCAGCAGCTTGGCACGGGGGGTAAAAGAGACCCAGTACTTC. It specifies CASSLARGVKETQYF.

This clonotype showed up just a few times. Here the CDR3 reads CASSHRTGGYEQYF. In nucleotides, the CDR3 is TGCGCCAGCAGCCATAGGACAGGGGGCTACGAGCAGTACTTC. This chain joins TRBV4-3 and TRBJ2-7; 10 bases line up with TRBD1. Germline V lookup: CDR1 LGHNA, CDR2 YSLEER. V dropped 3 bases and J dropped 3; count of bases not matched to a gene: 2. The CDR3 is 14 residues long.

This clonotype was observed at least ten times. The CDR3 reads CASRRPDRPKAFF. CDR3 bases: TGTGCCAGTAGGCGACCGGACAGGCCTAAAGCTTTCTTT. This chain links TRBV19 with TRBJ1-1; 7 bases map to TRBD1. Germline V CDR1 and CDR2: LNHDA, SQIVND (reference sequence). V lost 6 bases, J lost 9 bases, and 10 bases stayed unmatched. The CDR3 totals 13 residues. The full variable domain, in which reference TRBV19 and TRBJ1-1 provide the parts outside the CDR3, is DGGITQSPKYLFRKEGQNVTLSCEQNLNHDAMYWYRQDPGQGLRLIYYSQIVNDFQKGDIAEGYSVSREKKESFPLTVTSAQKNPTAFYLCASRRPDRPKAFFGQGTRLTVV.

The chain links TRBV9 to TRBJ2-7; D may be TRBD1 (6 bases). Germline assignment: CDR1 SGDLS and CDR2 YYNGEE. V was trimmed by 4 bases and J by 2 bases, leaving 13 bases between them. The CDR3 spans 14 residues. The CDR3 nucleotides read TGTGCCAGCAGCTCGCAGGGGCAGGCCTACGAGCAGTACTTC. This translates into CASSSQGQAYEQYF.

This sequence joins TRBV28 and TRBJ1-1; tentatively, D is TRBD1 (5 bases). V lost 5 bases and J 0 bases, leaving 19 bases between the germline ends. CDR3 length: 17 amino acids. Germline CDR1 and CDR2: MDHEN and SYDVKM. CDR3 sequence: CASSTLKDRRLNTEAFF. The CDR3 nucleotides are TGTGCCAGCAGTACCCTTAAAGACAGACGATTGAACACTGAAGCTTTCTTT.

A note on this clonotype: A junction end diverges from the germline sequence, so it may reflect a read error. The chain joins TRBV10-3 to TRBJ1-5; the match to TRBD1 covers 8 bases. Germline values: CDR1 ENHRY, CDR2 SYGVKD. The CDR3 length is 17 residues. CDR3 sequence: CASSDETGALSNQPQHF. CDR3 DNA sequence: TGTGCCAGCAGTGATGAGACAGGGGCCCTTAGCAATCAGCCCCAGCATTTT.

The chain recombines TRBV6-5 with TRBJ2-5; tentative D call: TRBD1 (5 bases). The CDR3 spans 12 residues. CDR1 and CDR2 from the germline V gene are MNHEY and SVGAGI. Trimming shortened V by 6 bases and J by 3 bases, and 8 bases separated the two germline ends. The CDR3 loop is CASRTVKETQYF. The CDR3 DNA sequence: TGTGCCAGCAGGACAGTGAAAGAGACCCAGTACTTC.

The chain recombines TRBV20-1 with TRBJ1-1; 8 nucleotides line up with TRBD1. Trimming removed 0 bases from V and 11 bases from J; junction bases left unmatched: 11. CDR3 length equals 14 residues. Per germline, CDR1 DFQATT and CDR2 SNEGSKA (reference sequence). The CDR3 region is CSARDFGTGRWAFF. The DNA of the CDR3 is TGCAGTGCTAGAGATTTCGGGACAGGCAGATGGGCTTTCTTT.

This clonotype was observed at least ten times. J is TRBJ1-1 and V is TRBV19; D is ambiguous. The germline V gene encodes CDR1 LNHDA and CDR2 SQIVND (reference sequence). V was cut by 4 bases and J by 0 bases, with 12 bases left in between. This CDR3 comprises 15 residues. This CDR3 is CASSSSGAMNTEAFF. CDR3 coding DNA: TGTGCCAGTAGTAGCTCTGGAGCCATGAACACTGAAGCTTTCTTT.

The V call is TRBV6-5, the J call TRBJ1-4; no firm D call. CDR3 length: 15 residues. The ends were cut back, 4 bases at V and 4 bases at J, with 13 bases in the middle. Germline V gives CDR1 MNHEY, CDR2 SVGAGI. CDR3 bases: TGTGCCAGCAGTTTTTTGGGTGCGGGTAATGAAAAACTGTTTTTT. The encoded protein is CASSFLGAGNEKLFF.